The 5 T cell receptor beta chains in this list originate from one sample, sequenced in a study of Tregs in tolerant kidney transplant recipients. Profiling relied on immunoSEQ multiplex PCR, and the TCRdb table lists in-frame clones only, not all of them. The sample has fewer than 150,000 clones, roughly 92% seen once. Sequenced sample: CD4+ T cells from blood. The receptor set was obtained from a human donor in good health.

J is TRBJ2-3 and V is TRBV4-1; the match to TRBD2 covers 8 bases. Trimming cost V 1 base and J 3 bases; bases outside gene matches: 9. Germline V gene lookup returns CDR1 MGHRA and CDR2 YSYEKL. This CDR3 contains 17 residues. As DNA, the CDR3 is TGCGCCAGCAGCCAAGGTTTTTTTGCGGGAGGAACAGATACGCAGTATTTT. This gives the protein CASSQGFFAGGTDTQYF.

The CDR3 region has the DNA TGTGCCAGCAGCTTGCTAATCTCGTCACGCAGGGCGGACAATCAGCCCCAGCATTTT. Translating gives CASSLLISSRRADNQPQHF. The chain employs TRBV5-8 and TRBJ1-5; the D gene is possibly TRBD1 (5 bases). The length of the CDR3 is 19 residues. CDR1 and CDR2 (germline): SGHTS, YDEGEE. The germline V and J ends were trimmed by 1 base and 3 bases, with 23 bases remaining between them.

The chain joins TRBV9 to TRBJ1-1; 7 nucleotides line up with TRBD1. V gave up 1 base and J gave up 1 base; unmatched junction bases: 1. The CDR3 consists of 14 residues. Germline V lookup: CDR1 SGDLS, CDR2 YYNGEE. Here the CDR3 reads CASSVQGENTEAFF. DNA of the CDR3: TGTGCCAGCAGCGTACAGGGGGAGAACACTGAAGCTTTCTTT.

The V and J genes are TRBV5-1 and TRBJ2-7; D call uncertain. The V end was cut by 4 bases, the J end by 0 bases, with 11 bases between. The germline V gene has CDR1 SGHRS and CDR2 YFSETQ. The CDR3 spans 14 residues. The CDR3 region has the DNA TGCGCCAGCAGCATTGGTGTGAGCTCCTACGAGCAGTACTTC. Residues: CASSIGVSSYEQYF.

CDR3 amino acids: CASSPKGGFENEKLFF. CDR3 sequence (DNA): TGTGCCAGCAGCCCCAAGGGGGGTTTCGAGAATGAAAAACTGTTTTTT. The rearrangement joins TRBV5-4 to TRBJ1-4; D is possibly TRBD1 (6 bases). The CDR3 runs 16 residues. The V end lost 4 bases, the J end lost 5 bases, and 18 bases lay between the germline ends. CDR1 and CDR2 (germline): SGHNT, YYREEE (reference sequence).